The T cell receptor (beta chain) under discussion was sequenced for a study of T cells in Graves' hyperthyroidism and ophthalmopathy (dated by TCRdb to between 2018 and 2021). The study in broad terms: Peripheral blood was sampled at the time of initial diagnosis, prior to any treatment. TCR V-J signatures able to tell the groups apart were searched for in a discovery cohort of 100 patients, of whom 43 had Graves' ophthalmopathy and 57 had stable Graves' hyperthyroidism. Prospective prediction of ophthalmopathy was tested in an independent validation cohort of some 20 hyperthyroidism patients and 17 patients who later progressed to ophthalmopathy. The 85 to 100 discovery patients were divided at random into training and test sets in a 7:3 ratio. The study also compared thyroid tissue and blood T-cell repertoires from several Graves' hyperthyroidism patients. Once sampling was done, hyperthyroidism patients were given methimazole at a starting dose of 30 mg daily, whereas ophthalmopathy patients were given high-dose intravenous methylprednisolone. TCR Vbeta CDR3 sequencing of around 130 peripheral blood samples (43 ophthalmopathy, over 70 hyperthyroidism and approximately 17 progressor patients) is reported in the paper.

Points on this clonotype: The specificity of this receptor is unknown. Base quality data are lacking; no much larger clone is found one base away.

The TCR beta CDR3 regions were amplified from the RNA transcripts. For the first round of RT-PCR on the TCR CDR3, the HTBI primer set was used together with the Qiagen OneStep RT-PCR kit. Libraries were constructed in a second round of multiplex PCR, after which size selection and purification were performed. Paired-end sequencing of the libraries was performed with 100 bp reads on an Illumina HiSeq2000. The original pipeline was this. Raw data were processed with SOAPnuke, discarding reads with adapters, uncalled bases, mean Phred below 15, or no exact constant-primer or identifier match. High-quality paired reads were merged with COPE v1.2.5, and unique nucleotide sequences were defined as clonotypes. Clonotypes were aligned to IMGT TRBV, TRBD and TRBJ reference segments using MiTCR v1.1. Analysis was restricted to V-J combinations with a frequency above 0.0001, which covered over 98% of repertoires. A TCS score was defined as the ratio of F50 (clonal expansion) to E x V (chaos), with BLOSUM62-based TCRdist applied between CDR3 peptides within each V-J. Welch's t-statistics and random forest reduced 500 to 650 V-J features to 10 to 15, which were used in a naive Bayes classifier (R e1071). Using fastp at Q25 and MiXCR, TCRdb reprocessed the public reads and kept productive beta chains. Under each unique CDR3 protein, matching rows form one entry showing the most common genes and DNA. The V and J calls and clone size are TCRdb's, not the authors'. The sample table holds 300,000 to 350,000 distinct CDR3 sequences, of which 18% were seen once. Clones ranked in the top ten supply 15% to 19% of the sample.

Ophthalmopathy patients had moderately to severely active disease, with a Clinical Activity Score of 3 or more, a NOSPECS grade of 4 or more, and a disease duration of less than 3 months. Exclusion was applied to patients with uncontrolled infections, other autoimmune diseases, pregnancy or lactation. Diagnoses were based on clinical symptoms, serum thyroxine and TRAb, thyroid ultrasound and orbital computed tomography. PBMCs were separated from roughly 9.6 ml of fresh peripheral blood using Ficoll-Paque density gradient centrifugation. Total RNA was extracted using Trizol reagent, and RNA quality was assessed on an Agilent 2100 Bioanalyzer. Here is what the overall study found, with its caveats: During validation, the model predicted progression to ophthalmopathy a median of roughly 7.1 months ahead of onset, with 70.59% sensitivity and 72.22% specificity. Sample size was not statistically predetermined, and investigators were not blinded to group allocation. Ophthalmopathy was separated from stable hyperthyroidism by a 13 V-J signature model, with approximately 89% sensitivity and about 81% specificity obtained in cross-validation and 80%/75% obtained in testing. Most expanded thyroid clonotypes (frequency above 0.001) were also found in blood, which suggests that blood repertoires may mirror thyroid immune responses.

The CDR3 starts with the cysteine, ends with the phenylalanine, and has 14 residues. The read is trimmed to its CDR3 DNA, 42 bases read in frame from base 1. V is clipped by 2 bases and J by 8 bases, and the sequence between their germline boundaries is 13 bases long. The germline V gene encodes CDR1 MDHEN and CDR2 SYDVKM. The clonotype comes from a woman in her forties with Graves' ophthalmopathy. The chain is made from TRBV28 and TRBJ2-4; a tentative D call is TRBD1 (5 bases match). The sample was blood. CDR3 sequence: CASSLPKGRDIQYF. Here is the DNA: TGTGCCAGCAGTTTACCGAAGGGCAGGGACATTCAGTACTTC.